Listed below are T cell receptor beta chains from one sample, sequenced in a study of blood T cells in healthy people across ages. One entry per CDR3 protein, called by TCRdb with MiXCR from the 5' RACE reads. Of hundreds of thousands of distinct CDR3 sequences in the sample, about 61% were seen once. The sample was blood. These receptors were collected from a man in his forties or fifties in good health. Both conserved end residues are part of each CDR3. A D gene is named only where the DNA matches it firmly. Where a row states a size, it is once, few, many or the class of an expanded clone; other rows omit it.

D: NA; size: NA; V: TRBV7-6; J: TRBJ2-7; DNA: TGTGCCAGCAGCTTATGGGGGGCAGGGACCTACGAGCAGTACTTC; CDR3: CASSLWGAGTYEQYF
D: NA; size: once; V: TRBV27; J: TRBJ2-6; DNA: TGTGCCAGCAGTACTGGGGCAGGACCTGGGGCCAACGTCCTGACTTTC; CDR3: CASSTGAGPGANVLTF
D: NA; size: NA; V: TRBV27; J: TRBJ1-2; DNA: TGTGCCAGCTCCCTACAGGGTTTGGGTCCCTATGGCTACACCTTC; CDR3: CASSLQGLGPYGYTF
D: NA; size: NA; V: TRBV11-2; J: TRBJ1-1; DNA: TGTGCCAGCAGCTTAGGTAGCAGCCTTATGAACACTGAAGCTTTCTTT; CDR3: CASSLGSSLMNTEAFF
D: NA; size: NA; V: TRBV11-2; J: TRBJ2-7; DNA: TGTGCCAGCAGCCGACAGGTCGGATACGAGCAGTACTTC; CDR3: CASSRQVGYEQYF
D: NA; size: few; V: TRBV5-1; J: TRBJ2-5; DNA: TGCGCCAGCAGCTTGGAGGCGGGGACCGCCACCCAGTACTTC; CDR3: CASSLEAGTATQYF
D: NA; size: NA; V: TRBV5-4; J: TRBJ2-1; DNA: TGTGCCAGCAGCTTGGTTGGACAGTCTAACAATGAGCAGTTCTTC; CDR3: CASSLVGQSNNEQFF
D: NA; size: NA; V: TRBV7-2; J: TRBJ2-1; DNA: TGTGCCAGCAGCCCTGGGGTAGCGCATAATGAGCAGTTCTTC; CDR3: CASSPGVAHNEQFF
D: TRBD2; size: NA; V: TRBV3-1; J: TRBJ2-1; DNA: TGTGCCAGCAGCCAACCATTCCCAACTTGGCGGGGGGGCGGGTACAATGAGCAGTTCTTC; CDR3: CASSQPFPTWRGGGYNEQFF
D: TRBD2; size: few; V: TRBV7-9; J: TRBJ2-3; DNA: TGTGCCAGCAGCCAAGCCACTAGCGGAACAACGCAGTATTTT; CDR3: CASSQATSGTTQYF
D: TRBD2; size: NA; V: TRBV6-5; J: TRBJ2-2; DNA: TGTGCCACCCGGAGGGAGGGAGACGGGGAGCTGTTTTTT; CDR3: CATRREGDGELFF
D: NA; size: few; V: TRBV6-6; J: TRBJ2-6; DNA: TGTGCCAGCACTCCCGAGGGGGTAGCTGGGGCCAACGTCCTGACTTTC; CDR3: CASTPEGVAGANVLTF
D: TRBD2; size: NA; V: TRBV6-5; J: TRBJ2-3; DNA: TGTGCCAGCAGTTGGGGACTAGCGGGGACCGCAGATACGCAGTATTTT; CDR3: CASSWGLAGTADTQYF
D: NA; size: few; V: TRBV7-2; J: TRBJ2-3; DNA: TGTGCCAGCAGCTTATTTTTGGGGTCCACAGATACGCAGTATTTT; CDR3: CASSLFLGSTDTQYF
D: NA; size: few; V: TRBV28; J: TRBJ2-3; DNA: TGTGCCAGCAGTGGCCCGGTGGTGCAGTATTTT; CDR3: CASSGPVVQYF
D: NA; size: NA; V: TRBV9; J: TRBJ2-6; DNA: TGTGCCAGCAGCGACCCATCTGGGGCCAACGTCCTGACTTTC; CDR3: CASSDPSGANVLTF
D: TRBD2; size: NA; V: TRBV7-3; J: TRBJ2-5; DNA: TGTGCCAGCAGCTTAACATTAGGGGAGGGGGAGACCCAGTACTTC; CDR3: CASSLTLGEGETQYF
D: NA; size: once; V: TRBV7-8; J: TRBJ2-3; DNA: TGTGCCAGCAAGGGGACCATCACAGATACGCAGTATTTT; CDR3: CASKGTITDTQYF
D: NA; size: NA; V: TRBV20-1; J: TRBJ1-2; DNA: TGCAGTGCTAGGTCTAGACAGGTGAACTATGGCTACACCTTC; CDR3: CSARSRQVNYGYTF
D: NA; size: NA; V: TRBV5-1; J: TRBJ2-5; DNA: TGCGCCAGCAGCTTAGGTCTGCCAGGCCCCCAAGAGACCCAGTACTTC; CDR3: CASSLGLPGPQETQYF
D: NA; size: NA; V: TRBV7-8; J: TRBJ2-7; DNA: TGTGCCAGCAGCTTAGATGGGGGATACGAGCAGTACTTC; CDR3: CASSLDGGYEQYF
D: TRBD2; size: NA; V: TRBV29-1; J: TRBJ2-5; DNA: TGCAGCGTCCAAACCCCAGCGGGAGGGCCCGAGACCCAGTACTTC; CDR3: CSVQTPAGGPETQYF
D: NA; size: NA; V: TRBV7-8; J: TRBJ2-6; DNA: TGTGCCAGCAGCACCTATCGAGGACCGCGCTCTGGGGCCAACGTCCTGACTTTC; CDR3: CASSTYRGPRSGANVLTF
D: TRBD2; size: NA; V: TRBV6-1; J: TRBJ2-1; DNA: TGTGCCAGCCTAGGGAATTTGGCGGGAGGGGCAAGCTCCTACAATGAGCAGTTCTTC; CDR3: CASLGNLAGGASSYNEQFF
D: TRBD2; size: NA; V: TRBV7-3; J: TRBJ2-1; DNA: TGTGCCAGCAGCTTAAAGTCAGCGGGGGGGCCTTGGGAGCAGTTCTTC; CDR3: CASSLKSAGGPWEQFF
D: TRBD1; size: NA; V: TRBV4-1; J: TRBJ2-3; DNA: TGCGCCAGCAGGACAGGGGACCTAATCACAGATACGCAGTATTTT; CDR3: CASRTGDLITDTQYF
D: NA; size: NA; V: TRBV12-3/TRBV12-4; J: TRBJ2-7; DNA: TGTGCCAGCAGTTTAACGGGCCAGGCCCTAGACGAGCAGTACTTC; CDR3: CASSLTGQALDEQYF
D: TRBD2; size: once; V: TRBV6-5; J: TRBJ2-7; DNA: TGTGCCAGCAGTTACTCGCCCAGGACTAGCGGGGAAAATTTTGAGGCCCAGTACTTC; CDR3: CASSYSPRTSGENFEAQYF
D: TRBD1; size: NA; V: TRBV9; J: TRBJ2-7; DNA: TGTGCCAGCAGCGGAGAGACAGGGGGCTACGAGCAGCACTTC; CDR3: CASSGETGGYEQHF
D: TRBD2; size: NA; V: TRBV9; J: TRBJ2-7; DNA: TGTGCCAGCGGAGGGGCTAGCGGGAGATACGAGCAGTACTTC; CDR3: CASGGASGRYEQYF
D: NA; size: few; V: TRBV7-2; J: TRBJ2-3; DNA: TGTGCCAGCAGCTCTACTGAGGTTACGCAGTATTTT; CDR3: CASSSTEVTQYF
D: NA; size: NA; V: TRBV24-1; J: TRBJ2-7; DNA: TGTGCCACCAGTGATGCTCAGGAAACCGAGCAGTACTTC; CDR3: CATSDAQETEQYF
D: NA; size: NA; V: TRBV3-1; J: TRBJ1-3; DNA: TGTGCCAGCAGCCAGGGGACGGCGAGCGGAAACACCATATATTTT; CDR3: CASSQGTASGNTIYF
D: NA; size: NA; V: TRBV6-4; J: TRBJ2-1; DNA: TGTGCCAGCAGTGACAATCCGGCGGCATGGAATGAGCAGTTCTTC; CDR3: CASSDNPAAWNEQFF
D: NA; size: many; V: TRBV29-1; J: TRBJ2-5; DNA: TGCAGCGTCACCACCCGGGGCGGGACCCGAGAGACCCAGTACTTC; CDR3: CSVTTRGGTRETQYF
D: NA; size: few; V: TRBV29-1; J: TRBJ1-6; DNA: TGCAGCGCATCCACAGGAATGGATAATTCACCCCTCCACTTT; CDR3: CSASTGMDNSPLHF
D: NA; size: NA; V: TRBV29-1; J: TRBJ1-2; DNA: TGCAGCGTTGAAGATTTCCGGGGCTATGGCTACACCTTC; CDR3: CSVEDFRGYGYTF
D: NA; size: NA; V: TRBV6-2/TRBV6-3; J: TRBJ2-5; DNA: TGTGCCAGCAGTTACCGCCGGGGCGGAGAGACCCAGTACTTC; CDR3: CASSYRRGGETQYF
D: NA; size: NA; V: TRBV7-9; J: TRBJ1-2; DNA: TGTGCCAGCATCTTAGCTGGGGACTATGGCTACACCTTC; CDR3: CASILAGDYGYTF
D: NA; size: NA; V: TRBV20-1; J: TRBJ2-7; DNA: TGCAGTGCTAGCGACTCGAAACTGGGCTCCTACAATGAGCAGTACTTC; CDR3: CSASDSKLGSYNEQYF
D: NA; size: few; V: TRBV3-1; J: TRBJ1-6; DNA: TGTGCCAGCAGCCAAGTCCCAGATACCGATTCACCCCTCCACTTT; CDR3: CASSQVPDTDSPLHF
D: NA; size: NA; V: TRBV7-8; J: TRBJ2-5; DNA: TGTGCCAACAGCTTAGCGGGTAGAGAGGGGGCCCAGTACTTC; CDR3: CANSLAGREGAQYF
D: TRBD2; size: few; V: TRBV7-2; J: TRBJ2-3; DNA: TGTGCCAGCAGCCGCCGGACTAGCGGGACCACAGATACGCAGTATTTT; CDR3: CASSRRTSGTTDTQYF
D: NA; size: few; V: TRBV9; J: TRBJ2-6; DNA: TGTGCCAGCAGCGTAGGCTGGACTGGGGCCAACGTCCTGACTTTC; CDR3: CASSVGWTGANVLTF
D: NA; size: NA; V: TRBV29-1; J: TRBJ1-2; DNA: TGCAGCGTTGATAGGGGAACGGGGGGCTACACCTTC; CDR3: CSVDRGTGGYTF
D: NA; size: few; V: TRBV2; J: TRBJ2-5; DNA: TGTGCCAGCTTCGACAGGAACCAAGAGACCCAGTACTTC; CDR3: CASFDRNQETQYF
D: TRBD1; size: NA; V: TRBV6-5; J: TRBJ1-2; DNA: TGTGCCAGCAGTCCCCAGAGACAGGGGGACTATGGCTACACCTTC; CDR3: CASSPQRQGDYGYTF
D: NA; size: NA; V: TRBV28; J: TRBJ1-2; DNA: TGTGCCATCCCTGGGGCGGGGGCCGGTGGCTACACCTTC; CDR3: CAIPGAGAGGYTF
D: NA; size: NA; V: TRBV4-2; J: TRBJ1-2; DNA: TGTGCCAGCAGCCAAGATCGGTCGGGTGGGGACGGCTACACCTTC; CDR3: CASSQDRSGGDGYTF
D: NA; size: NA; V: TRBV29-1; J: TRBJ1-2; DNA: TGCAGCGTTGGGCAAGGGGGTAACTATGGCTACACCTTC; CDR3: CSVGQGGNYGYTF
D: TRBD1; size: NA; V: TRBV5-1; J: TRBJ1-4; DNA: TGCGCCAGCAGCTCGGACCCGGACAGGACTAATGAAAAACTGTTTTTT; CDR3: CASSSDPDRTNEKLFF
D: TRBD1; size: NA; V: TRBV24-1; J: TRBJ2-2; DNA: TGTGCCACCAGTGCCCCAGGGGGTCCCGGGGAGCTGTTTTTT; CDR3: CATSAPGGPGELFF
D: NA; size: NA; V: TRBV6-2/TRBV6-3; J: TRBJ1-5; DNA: TGTGCCAGCAGGGCGACTATGAATCAGCCCCAGCATTTT; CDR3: CASRATMNQPQHF
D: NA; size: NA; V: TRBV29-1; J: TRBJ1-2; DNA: TGCAGCGGTCTCGCAGGGGTCGATGGCTACACCTTC; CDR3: CSGLAGVDGYTF
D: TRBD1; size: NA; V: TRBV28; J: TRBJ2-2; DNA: TGTGCCAGCATCCAGGGGGCGCGGGACACCGGGGAGCTGTTTTTT; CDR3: CASIQGARDTGELFF